This T cell receptor (beta chain) is drawn from a study of T cells after yellow fever vaccination. TCRdb recomputed calls from the 5' RACE reads with MiXCR, one row per CDR3 protein. The repertoire includes hundreds of thousands of distinct CDR3 sequences, roughly 5% of them detected once, and less than 3.5% sits in the top ten. This CDR3 is 18 amino acids long. CDR1 is LGHNA, CDR2 YSLEER, per germline. Unmatched junction bases numbered 10, after V lost 0 bases and J lost 5 bases. The sample was CD4+ T cells sorted from PBMCs, taken on the day of the yellow fever booster vaccination. The rearrangement uses TRBV4-3 and TRBJ2-2; TRBD2 matches at 9 bases. The clonotype originates from a man aged 18 to 30 who received the YFV17D yellow fever vaccine. The CDR3: CASSQDSRRGGLTGELFF. The CDR3 DNA is TGCGCCAGCAGCCAAGATAGTCGGCGGGGGGGCCTGACCGGGGAGCTGTTTTTT.